The clone carrying this T cell receptor beta chain has more than one count but fewer than ten. The CDR3 is made up of 14 amino acids. V dropped 1 base and J dropped 6 bases, with 13 bases sitting between them. Germline V gene data show CDR1 as SEHNR and CDR2 as FQNEAQ (reference sequence). This sample was taken from a study of human T cells and chemical hapten exposure. Study-level information: Sensitization involved placing 2% DPC onto an approximately 2 cm by approximately 2 cm region of upper inner arm skin.

One entry per CDR3 protein, called by TCRdb with MiXCR from the RACE reads. The sample has some 45,000 distinct CDR3 sequences, roughly 12% seen once. Indicated time point: pre-sensitization, week 0. Treatment defined: therapeutic diphenylcyclopropenone sensitization with weekly scalp DPC. The chain has TRBV7-9 and TRBJ2-7, with a possible D match to TRBD2 (6 bases). The sample consisted of whole blood, taken in connection with sensitization to the hapten diphenylcyclopropenone (DPC). The sequence derives from a woman aged 25 to 39 with alopecia areata. Some clones in this sample may be carry-over from other donors' samples. The DNA for the CDR3 is TGTGCCAGCAGCTTAGAACTAGCCGGAGGCGAGCAGTACTTC. This encodes CASSLELAGGEQYF. The entire variable domain, with the rest obtained from reference TRBV7-9 and TRBJ2-7, is as follows: DTGVSQNPRHKITKRGQNVTFRCDPISEHNRLYWYRQTLGQGPEFLTYFQNEAQLEKSRLLSDRFSAERPKGSFSTLEIQRTEQGDSAMYLCASSLELAGGEQYFGPGTRLTVT.